The table lists the clone carrying this TCR beta chain with many counts. Preparation of the TCRbeta library was carried out with unique molecular identifiers. TCRdb re-analysed the PCR reads in MiXCR, keeping a single row per CDR3 protein. Counted here are some 600,000 distinct CDR3 sequences, approximately 16% occurring once; the ten biggest clones make up 1.1%. The data stem from a study of T-cell reconstitution after alpha-beta-depleted transplantation in children. V lost 2 bases and J 0 bases, leaving 12 bases between the germline ends. Germline-derived CDR1 and CDR2 are DFQATT and SNEGSKA (reference sequence). The CDR3 totals 15 residues.

The rearrangement links TRBV20-1 to TRBJ2-3; TRBD1 is a possible D gene (5 bases). The starting material was PBMCs from the stem cell graft donor, obtained from the stem cell graft. The receptor comes from a human donor who donated a stem cell graft to a child with acute myeloid leukemia. The CDR3 DNA reads as TGCAGTGCTAGAACAGGTGGCTCTAGCACAGATACGCAGTATTTT. Protein: CSARTGGSSTDTQYF.